Presented here are 19 T cell receptor beta chains from one specimen sequenced in a study of cytomegalovirus exposure and HLA in healthy donors. TCRdb's copy holds only in-frame clones and misses some; the assay was immunoSEQ multiplex PCR. In the table there are over 200,000 clones, around 90% of which are singletons. The sequencing input was PBMCs. The source is a woman aged 18-29 years in good health and CMV-seronegative.

V is TRBV4-1 and J is TRBJ2-2; D gene ambiguous. This CDR3 comprises 14 residues. Trimming took 1 base from V and 5 from J, leaving 8 bases between them. Germline CDR1 MGHRA, CDR2 YSYEKL. The CDR3, as DNA: TGCGCCAGCAGCCAAGGTCAGGTAACCGGGGAGCTGTTTTTT. Protein: CASSQGQVTGELFF.

V and J are TRBV10-3 and TRBJ1-2; 12 bases line up with TRBD1. Per the germline V gene, CDR1 is ENHRY and CDR2 is SYGVKD. The V and J ends lost 2 bases and 8 bases, in that order; junction bases with no gene match: 3. The CDR3 is made up of 14 amino acids. The CDR3 bases are TGTGCCATCAGTGAGCCGGGGACAGGGGGCGGCTACACCTTC. Translated, it gives CAISEPGTGGGYTF.

The V call is TRBV15, the J call TRBJ2-3; TRBD2 aligns across 11 bases. V lost 3 bases, J lost 4 bases, and 3 bases stayed unmatched. The CDR3 extends over 15 amino acids. The germline V gene encodes CDR1 LNHNV and CDR2 YYDKDF (reference sequence). DNA of the CDR3: TGTGCCACCAGCAGGACTAGCGGGAAATCAGATACGCAGTATTTT. This encodes CATSRTSGKSDTQYF.

The V gene is TRBV28, the J gene TRBJ2-5, with D perhaps matching TRBD1 (6 bases). CDR3 length: 19 amino acids. CDR1 is MDHEN, CDR2 SYDVKM, per germline. The V gene lost 3 bases and the J gene lost 2 bases, with 25 bases spanning the gap. The CDR3 loop reads CASSFLTLRGKGEQETQYF. DNA for the CDR3: TGTGCCAGCAGTTTCCTTACCCTGAGAGGGAAGGGGGAGCAAGAGACCCAGTACTTC.

This chain joins TRBV6-5 and TRBJ1-5, with 7 bases lining up with TRBD1. The ends lost 2 bases at V and 0 bases at J; junction bases unmatched: 4. There are 16 residues in the CDR3. Germline V gene sequence: CDR1 MNHEY, CDR2 SVGAGI. The CDR3 DNA sequence: TGTGCCAGCAGTTACCTGACAGGGAATAGCAATCAGCCCCAGCATTTT. Protein sequence: CASSYLTGNSNQPQHF.

The chain joins TRBV5-4 to TRBJ2-7; D possibly corresponds to TRBD2 (5 bases). The CDR3 consists of 14 residues. V gave up 0 bases and J gave up 1 base, with 8 bases separating them. Per germline, CDR1 SGHNT and CDR2 YYREEE (reference sequence). The CDR3 reads CASSLDTSSYEQYF. CDR3 DNA: TGTGCCAGCAGCTTGGATACTAGTTCCTACGAGCAGTACTTC.

The J gene is TRBJ2-1, the V gene TRBV19, with TRBD1 identical over 10 bases. This CDR3 region has 14 residues. Germline CDR1 reads LNHDA; CDR2 reads SQIVND (reference sequence). J was trimmed by 8 bases and V by 8 bases; bases with no gene match: 9. CDR3 in DNA: TGTGCCAGTCGGGACAGGGGCGGGTATGATGAGCAGTTCTTC. This codes for CASRDRGGYDEQFF.

The chain couples TRBV29-1 to TRBJ1-4; tentatively, D is TRBD1 (6 bases). The CDR3 totals 14 residues. V was clipped by 3 bases and J by 4 bases, with 12 bases between them. Germline CDR1 and CDR2: SQVTM and ANQGSEA. The CDR3 nucleotides are TGCAGCGTTGAGTGGGTAGGGGGTAATGAAAAACTGTTTTTT. This sequence encodes CSVEWVGGNEKLFF.

This clone was seen more than once but under ten times. Other nucleotide sequences in the sample specify the same CDR3. For the CDR3, the DNA is TGTGCCAGCAGTCCGGGGACAGGAGCCTACGAGCAGTACTTC. Protein: CASSPGTGAYEQYF. The V call is TRBV28, the J call TRBJ2-7, with 8 bases matching TRBD1. The CDR3 length is 14 residues. CDR1 is MDHEN and CDR2 is SYDVKM in the germline V gene. The J segment lost 2 bases and the V segment lost 5 bases, leaving 5 bases of the junction unmatched.

The genes are TRBV2 and TRBJ1-2; TRBD1 aligns across 7 bases. CDR3 size: 13 residues. Germline values: CDR1 SNHLY, CDR2 FYNNEI. The junction had 3 bases not matched to a gene; V was cut back by 0 bases and J by 8 bases. CDR3 protein: CASSEATGYGYTF. CDR3 sequence (DNA): TGTGCCAGCAGTGAAGCGACAGGGTACGGCTACACCTTC. Together with reference TRBV2 and TRBJ1-2, the CDR3 gives the full variable domain: EPEVTQTPSHQVTQMGQEVILRCVPISNHLYFYWYRQILGQKVEFLVSFYNNEISEKSEIFDDQFSVERPDGSNFTLKIRSTKLEDSAMYFCASSEATGYGYTFGSGTRLTVV.

The chain employs TRBV27 and TRBJ2-1; the match to TRBD1 covers 11 bases. V gave up 5 bases and J gave up 9 bases; unmatched junction bases: 12. From germline, CDR1 is MNHEY and CDR2 SMNVEV (reference sequence). The CDR3 runs 16 residues. DNA for the CDR3: TGTGCCAGCAGTCACGCCGGCGGACAGGGGGCGACTGAGCAGTTCTTC. Protein: CASSHAGGQGATEQFF.

Only a few counts were recorded for this clone. CDR3 amino acids: CASSLIGGTGGHGYTF. The DNA of the CDR3 is TGTGCCAGCAGCCTCATAGGGGGGACAGGGGGTCATGGCTACACCTTC. V gene TRBV5-6 combines with J gene TRBJ1-2; 11 bases are a match to TRBD1. From germline, CDR1 is SGHDT and CDR2 YYEEEE. V gave up 4 bases and J gave up 6 bases; unmatched junction bases: 11. The CDR3 sequence is 16 residues long. The entire variable domain, with the rest obtained from reference TRBV5-6 and TRBJ1-2, is as follows: DAGVTQSPTHLIKTRGQQVTLRCSPKSGHDTVSWYQQALGQGPQFIFQYYEEEERQRGNFPDRFSGHQFPNYSSELNVNALLLGDSALYLCASSLIGGTGGHGYTFGSGTRLTVV.

This chain uses TRBV6-5 with TRBJ1-2; D is unclear. The CDR3 length is 11 residues. CDR1 and CDR2 (germline): MNHEY, SVGAGI. Trimming cost V 9 bases and J 1 base, with 6 bases left between them. DNA for the CDR3: TGTGCCAGTTCCAGTAACTATGGCTACACCTTC. Translated: CASSSNYGYTF.

J is TRBJ2-1 and V is TRBV2, with 9 positions matching TRBD2. Germline trimming cut 6 bases from V and 7 bases from J; bases unmatched to any gene: 10. In germline, CDR1 is SNHLY, CDR2 FYNNEI. The CDR3 runs to 15 residues. Written as DNA, the CDR3 is TGTGCCAGCAGAGGAGAGGCTAGCGGGATGAATGAGCAGTTCTTC. It is translated as CASRGEASGMNEQFF.

The chain uses TRBV4-3 and TRBJ2-7, with a tentative D call TRBD1 (6 bases). This CDR3 spans 16 amino acids. Trimming took off 4 bases at V and 1 base at J, with 17 bases between the two ends. Germline V CDR1 and CDR2: LGHNA, YSLEER. The CDR3 coding sequence is TGCGCCAGCAGCCCCGCGTGGGGGACACCTTCCTACGAGCAGTACTTC. Protein product: CASSPAWGTPSYEQYF.

The V and J genes are TRBV7-6 and TRBJ1-3; 7 bases agree with TRBD1. The germline gives CDR1 SGHVS, CDR2 FNYEAQ. V was clipped by 5 bases and J by 2 bases; unmatched bases: 12. The length of the CDR3 is 17 residues. The DNA for the CDR3 is TGTGCCAGCAGCAAGCCCGGGACAGCAAGGACTGGAAACACCATATATTTT. This codes for CASSKPGTARTGNTIYF.

This clone was seen just once. The chain is built from TRBV7-2 and TRBJ2-2; 8 bases agree with TRBD2. CDR1 and CDR2 from the germline V gene are SGHTA and FQGNSA. V lost 5 bases and J lost 5; bases outside the gene matches: 13. This CDR3 has 17 residues. CDR3 sequence reads: CASSGWGDIAGTGELFF. CDR3 DNA: TGTGCCAGCAGCGGCTGGGGCGACATAGCGGGAACCGGGGAGCTGTTTTTT.

The gene calls are TRBV7-9 and TRBJ1-4; 12 bases line up with TRBD1. The trim removed 3 bases at V and 4 bases at J, leaving 9 bases unmatched. Germline CDR1 is SEHNR and CDR2 is FQNEAQ (reference sequence). There are 18 residues in the CDR3. Written as DNA, the CDR3 is TGTGCCAGCAGCTTGCTACCGGGACAGGGGGCCCTTAATGAAAAACTGTTTTTT. Protein sequence: CASSLLPGQGALNEKLFF.

V gene TRBV5-1 combines with J gene TRBJ2-1, with 7 bases fitting TRBD2. CDR3 length: 16 amino acids. The germline V gene has CDR1 SGHRS and CDR2 YFSETQ. Trimming took 0 bases from V and 6 from J; bases not matched to a gene: 9. The CDR3 bases are TGCGCCAGCAGCTTGGGACTAGCCGCCACGAGCAATGAGCAGTTCTTC. Residues: CASSLGLAATSNEQFF.